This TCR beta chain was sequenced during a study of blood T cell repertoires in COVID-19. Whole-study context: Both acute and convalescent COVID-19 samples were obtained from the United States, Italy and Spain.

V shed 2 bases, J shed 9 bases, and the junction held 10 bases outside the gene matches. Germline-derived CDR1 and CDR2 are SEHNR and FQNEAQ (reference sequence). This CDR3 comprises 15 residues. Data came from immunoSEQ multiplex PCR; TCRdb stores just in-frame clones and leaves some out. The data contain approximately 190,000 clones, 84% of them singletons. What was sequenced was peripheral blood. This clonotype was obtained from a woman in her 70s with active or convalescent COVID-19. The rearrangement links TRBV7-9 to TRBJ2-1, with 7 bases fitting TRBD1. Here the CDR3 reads CASSLTGVGSSEQFF. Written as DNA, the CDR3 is TGTGCCAGCAGCTTAACAGGGGTTGGGAGTAGTGAGCAGTTCTTC.